This entry features one T cell receptor (beta chain) sequence. Its matching antigen is unknown. The protocol was immunoSEQ multiplex PCR, while the TCRdb copy is restricted to in-frame clones and leaves out a portion. The data show 30,000 to 40,000 clones, 84% seen once. This sample is part of a study of a mutant IDH1 vaccine in newly diagnosed glioma. The wider study: Eight vaccine doses were administered to patients at weeks 1, 3, 5, 7, 11, 15, 19 and 23. Onset of vaccination occurred 4-6 weeks following radiotherapy alone, or with temozolomide cycles. Averaging approximately 42 years of age, treated patients were about 60% male and roughly 38% female.

Study observations and caveats: Immune responses induced by vaccination arose in approximately 93% of the patients.

The sample's time point: week 11, during vaccination. Vaccinated patients received 300 ug of mutant IDH1 20-mer peptide per dose, with topical imiquimod. The CDR3 sequence is 13 residues long. V lost 5 bases and J 5 bases, leaving 12 bases between the germline ends. CDR1 and CDR2 from the germline V gene are SGHTA and FQGNSA. The receptor was derived from a man in his forties with glioma. The source material was PBMCs, sampled from a glioma patient whose treatment included an IDH1 peptide vaccine. The genes are TRBV7-2 and TRBJ2-5; D is possibly TRBD2 (5 bases). CDR3 sequence: CASSPGVGETQYF. DNA for the CDR3: TGTGCCAGCAGCCCCGGGGTAGGGGAGACCCAGTACTTC.